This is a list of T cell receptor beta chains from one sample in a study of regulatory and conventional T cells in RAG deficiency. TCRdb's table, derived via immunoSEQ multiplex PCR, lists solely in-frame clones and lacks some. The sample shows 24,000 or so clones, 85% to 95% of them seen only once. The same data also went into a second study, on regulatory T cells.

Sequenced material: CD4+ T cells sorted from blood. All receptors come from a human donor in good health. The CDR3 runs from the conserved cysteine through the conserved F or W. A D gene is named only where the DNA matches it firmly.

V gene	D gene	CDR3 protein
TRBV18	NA	CASSPLSLGTDYNEQFF
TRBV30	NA	CAWRMDLNTQYF
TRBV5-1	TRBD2	CASSLWAGENIQYF
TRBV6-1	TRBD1	CASSEGRGQGRITGELFF
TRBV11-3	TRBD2	CASSAETGTSGGHFTGELFF
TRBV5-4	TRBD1	CASSDRTGSNQPQHF
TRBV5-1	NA	CASSLRTGNTEAFF
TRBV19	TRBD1	CASRKLDRGGEQYF
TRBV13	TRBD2	CASSPTSGFSSSYNEQFF
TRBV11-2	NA	CASSLGGIYGYTF
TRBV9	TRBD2	CAGSRLAGDPDTQYF
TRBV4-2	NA	CASSQELTRATNEKLFF
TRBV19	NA	CASSSTDTSYEQYF
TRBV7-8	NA	CASSLVRGNGYTF
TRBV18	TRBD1	CASSRPGTGEDTQYF
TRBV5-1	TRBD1	CASSLARGRGEQFF
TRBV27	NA	CASSSENSYEQYF
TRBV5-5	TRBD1	CASSFGQGNYGYTF
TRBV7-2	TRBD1	CASSLTGTNYGYTF
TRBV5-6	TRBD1	CASSQGTGTVYGYTF
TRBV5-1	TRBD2	CASSGAGGRAGEQYF
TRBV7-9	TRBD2	CASSFSGNSYNEQFF
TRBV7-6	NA	CASSLAEDTQYF
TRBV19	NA	CASRATSMNTEAFF
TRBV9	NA	CASSVSSGDYNEQFF
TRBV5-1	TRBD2	CASSFSGRATDTQYF
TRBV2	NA	CASKQGGDYGYTF
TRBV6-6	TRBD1	CASSYSRGQSTDTQYF
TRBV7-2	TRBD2	CASSLGGLLGGNEQYF
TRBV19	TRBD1	CASSIGARGLGEQYF
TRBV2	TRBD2	CASSVRAGSYEQYF
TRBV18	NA	CASSPLRDPGHNEQFF
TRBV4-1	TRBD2	CASSQVIAGGEIQETQYF
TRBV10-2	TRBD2	CASSGYSTSGSYNEQFF
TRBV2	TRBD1	CASIRDRDTDTQYF
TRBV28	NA	CASRLTANTEAFF
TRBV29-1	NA	CSASDPEAFF
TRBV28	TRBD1	CACARGTDEKLFF
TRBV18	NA	CASSLPGTAYNEQFF
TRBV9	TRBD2	CASSSTGSGGHSEQFF
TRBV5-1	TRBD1	CASSLAGGSNYGYTF
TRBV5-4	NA	CASSREDGGSNYGYTF
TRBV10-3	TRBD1	CAIRTQGDEQFF
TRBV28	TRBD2	CASSLASGEVNEQFF
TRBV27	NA	CASSLWEGKGYTF
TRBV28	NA	CASSRPGPLTGAFF
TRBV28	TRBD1	CASRNLGPGGYEQYF
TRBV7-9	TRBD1	CASKGTGSYGYTF
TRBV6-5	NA	CASSYDENTEAFF
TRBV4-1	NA	CASSQVADYSYNEQFF
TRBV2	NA	CASSKDFEETQYF
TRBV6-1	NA	CASSEAGPVDQPQHF
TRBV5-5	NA	CASSAGPTEYGYTF
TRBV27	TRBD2	CASTLRAQGAGGPNEQFF
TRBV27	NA	CASQASVSYEQYF
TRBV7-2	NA	CASSLGGPGNQPQHF
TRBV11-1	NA	CASSLNGEYTEAFF